This T cell receptor beta chain came from a study of response to subunit inactivated influenza vaccine. Whole-study results and caveats: The authors proposed limited new T cell recruitment per seasonal influenza vaccination.

As for this clonotype: Its antigen remains unidentified.

Looked up from germline, CDR1 is SGHDT and CDR2 is YYEEEE. The CDR3 contains 15 residues. V shed 1 base, J shed 4 bases, and the junction held 5 bases outside the gene matches. MiXCR was run by TCRdb on the RT-PCR reads, yielding one entry per CDR3 protein. The profile shows 250,000 to 350,000 distinct CDR3 sequences, over 20% of them singletons. This TCR came from a man aged 50 to 75 who received an inactivated influenza vaccine. The rearrangement links TRBV5-6 to TRBJ2-1; 7 bases fit TRBD2. Sequencing was performed on PBMCs from blood, taken about 20 months after vaccination. For the CDR3, the DNA is TGTGCCAGCAGCTTGAGGGCTAGCGGTTACAATGAGCAGTTCTTC. This encodes CASSLRASGYNEQFF.